The subject of this entry is one T cell receptor (beta chain). This clonotype has more than one count but fewer than ten. The antigen it binds to is not known. Nothing much larger sits one base from this clone, and base qualities are not available. This record comes from a study of T-cell memory formation after mild COVID-19 (dated by TCRdb to the early 2020s). For the wider study: TCR sequence clusters from the two donors were largely donor specific. Longitudinal TCRalpha and TCRbeta repertoire sequencing tracked T-cell clones expanding and contracting after mild COVID-19 in two donors. The cohort comprised two young, previously healthy adult volunteers, one female and one male. Study-wide findings and limitations: Only two mild cases were covered in the study, and larger cohorts including severe cases with pre-infection samples were considered necessary. From day 15 to 85, contracting clones showed balanced CD4/CD8 phenotypes, whereas a second wave of clones that expanded from day 15 to 37 leaned towards CD4+. Some responding clones were detected in pre-infection memory, which suggested that pre-existing cross-reactive memory T cells had joined the SARS-CoV-2 response. Contracting CD4+ clones appeared mostly in the CM and EM memory subsets, whereas CD8+ clones were enriched in EMRA. The second-wave clones that peaked on day 37 were not confirmed to be SARS-CoV-2 specific.

Based on the germline V gene, the CDR1 and CDR2 sequences are SQVTM and ANQGSEA. The V end gives up 4 bases and the J end 6 bases, leaving 0 bases in the junction not matched to a gene. From cysteine to phenylalanine, the CDR3 is 11 amino acids long. Only CDR3 DNA remains: 33 bases, in frame from the first base. Ficoll-Paque density gradient centrifugation was used to isolate PBMCs. TCRdb lists the instrument as Illumina NovaSeq 6000. Using 5'RACE with constant-segment primers, TCRalpha and TCRbeta cDNA libraries were constructed, with sample barcodes and unique molecular identifiers added in the process. RNA was extracted from every sample with Trizol reagent. The libraries were amplified in two PCR steps, and the second step added a second sample barcode and Illumina TruSeq adapters. Sequencing of the libraries was done on an Illumina NovaSeq, producing 2 x 150 bp paired-end reads. The study's processing was this. Demultiplexing of reads and collapsing into UMI-guided consensus sequences were performed with migec v1.2.7. Using mixcr v2.1.11, the UMI consensuses were aligned to TRA and TRB V and J templates and assembled into clonotypes. A clonotype was counted as expanded or contracted only when both edgeR and NoisET called the clonotype significant, with the noise models trained on biological replicates. For edgeR calls, the thresholds were a false discovery rate-adjusted p below 0.01 and a log2 fold-change of 1. As an exploratory analysis of dynamics, PCA with hierarchical clustering was applied to max-normalized trajectories of the 1000 most abundant clonotypes. The CD4 or CD8 phenotype of responding clones was assigned using the separately sequenced CD4+ and CD8+ repertoires. TCRdb reanalyzed the raw reads on its own, using fastp at Q25 for trimming and MiXCR for clone calling, and kept in-frame beta chains. All rows with the same CDR3 protein become a single entry with the most common DNA and genes. TCRdb, not the authors, supplied the V and J calls. The table for this sample lists 210,000 or so distinct CDR3 sequences; approximately 20% of them were counted only once. The top ten clones comprise 2.4% of the sample.

Sequencing was carried out using PBMCs or a T cell subset sorted from them (not recorded which). In this chain, TRBV29-1 is recombined with TRBJ1-2; 9 of the junction bases match TRBD1. The source is an adult woman who had mild COVID-19 (a few samples of this study predate the infection). The sample titles of this study are shuffled in the database, so cell type and time point are left out; the donor was told from shared clones. Here the CDR3 is given as CSVGQGDGYTF. The DNA sequence is as follows: TGCAGCGTTGGACAGGGGGATGGCTACACCTTC.